A single sample gave rise to the 27 T cell receptor beta chains below, sequenced in a study of T cell repertoires in cytomegalovirus infection. What these receptors recognize is not known. Each CDR3 protein gets one entry after TCRdb re-called the reads with MiXCR. The data show 700,000 to 900,000 distinct CDR3 sequences, about 27% seen once. The sequences come from cultured CD8+ T cells from PBMCs, collected from culture after CMV antigen stimulation. Every receptor here comes from a human donor in good health (CMV status not recorded). Some clones in this sample may be carry-over from other donors' samples.

This clonotype has at least ten counts. The chain is built from TRBV7-8 and TRBJ2-3, with 8 nucleotides matching TRBD2. The ends lost 5 bases at V and 0 bases at J; junction bases unmatched: 19. CDR3 length: 20 residues. Germline V gives CDR1 SGHVS, CDR2 FQNEAQ. The CDR3 loop reads CASSLKTGLFSGESTDTQYF. In nucleotides, the CDR3 is TGTGCCAGCAGCCTAAAGACAGGTCTCTTTAGCGGGGAAAGCACAGATACGCAGTATTTT.

Remarks on this clonotype: A much more abundant neighbour one base away suggests this may be a read error. This chain's CDR3 is CASSFTSGWAPRLKETQYF. Written as DNA, the CDR3 is TGTGCCAGCAGCTTCACTAGCGGGTGGGCCCCTCGCCTAAAAGAGACCCAGTACTTC. The genes are TRBV7-2 and TRBJ2-5; 9 bases are a match to TRBD2. This CDR3 region has 19 residues. The V gene end was trimmed by 3 bases and the J gene end by 3 bases; junction bases not matched to a gene: 17. Germline V gene data show CDR1 as SGHTA and CDR2 as FQGNSA. Full variable domain (remainder filled in from reference TRBV7-2 and TRBJ2-5): GAGVSQSPSNKVTEKGKDVELRCDPISGHTALYWYRQSLGQGLEFLIYFQGNSAPDKSGLPSDRFSAERTGGSVSTLTIQRTQQEDSAVYLCASSFTSGWAPRLKETQYFGPGTRLLVL.

At least ten counts were recorded for this clonotype. V gene TRBV6-5 combines with J gene TRBJ1-5; D ambiguous. V lost 3 bases and J lost 5, with 8 bases in between. Per the germline V gene, CDR1 is MNHEY and CDR2 is SVGAGI. This CDR3 comprises 13 residues. CDR3 in DNA: TGTGCCAGCAGTTATCGAGAAGATCAGCCCCAGCATTTT. It yields the protein CASSYREDQPQHF.

This clonotype was seen ten or more times. The CDR3 reads CASSLTPRLVDYNEQFF. CDR3 coding DNA: TGTGCCAGCAGTTTGACCCCAAGACTAGTAGACTACAATGAGCAGTTCTTC. V usage is TRBV27 and J usage is TRBJ2-1; a weak D match, TRBD2 (6 bases). This CDR3 has 17 amino acids. Trimming cost V 3 bases and J 3 bases, with 18 bases left between them. CDR1 is MNHEY, CDR2 SMNVEV, per germline (reference sequence).

Only a few counts were recorded for this clonotype. The chain employs TRBV25-1 and TRBJ1-2, with a tentative D call TRBD1 (6 bases). The germline CDR1 and CDR2 sequences are MGHDK and SYGVNS. Deletions cut 1 base from V and 4 bases from J, with 13 bases between. This CDR3 comprises 15 residues. This CDR3 reads CASSEFAGQTYGYTF. For the CDR3, the DNA is TGTGCCAGCAGTGAATTTGCAGGACAGACCTATGGCTACACCTTC.

This clonotype was recorded at least ten times. The chain combines TRBV7-8 with TRBJ1-1; D is ambiguous. The CDR3 length is 14 residues. Germline V lookup: CDR1 SGHVS, CDR2 FQNEAQ. Between the trimmed V and J ends, which lost 2 bases and 4 bases, there was a span of 11 bases. CDR3 residues: CASSLWGSGTEAFF. The CDR3, as DNA: TGTGCCAGCAGCTTATGGGGATCAGGCACTGAAGCTTTCTTT.

The DNA for the CDR3 is TGTGCCAGTAGTAAACCGATCCGGGACAGGAACACCGGGGAGCTGTTTTTT. Encoded protein: CASSKPIRDRNTGELFF. The chain has TRBV19 and TRBJ2-2; 7 bases agree with TRBD1. Trimming at V came to 4 bases and at J to 1 base, leaving 9 bases not matched to a gene. Looked up from germline, CDR1 is LNHDA and CDR2 is SQIVND (reference sequence). The CDR3 is made up of 17 amino acids.

This clonotype appeared a single time. J is TRBJ1-3 and V is TRBV6-2 or TRBV6-3; D remains unclear. There are 13 residues in the CDR3. Germline CDR1 reads MNHEY; CDR2 reads SVGEGT. V lost 6 bases, J lost 4 bases, and 10 bases lay in between. CDR3 sequence (DNA): TGTGCCAGCAGCGACGAGCTAGGAAACACCATATATTTT. It yields the protein CASSDELGNTIYF.

The chain's CDR3 is CASSPPAVAGNTIYF. DNA of the CDR3: TGTGCCAGCAGCCCACCGGCGGTTGCTGGAAACACCATATATTTT. The chain joins TRBV7-9 to TRBJ1-3; D remains unclear. This CDR3 is built from 15 residues. V shed 5 bases and J shed 2 bases, with 13 bases lying between them. Germline CDR1 reads SEHNR; CDR2 reads FQNEAQ (reference sequence).

This clonotype occurred a few times. This chain joins TRBV7-6 and TRBJ2-6, with 7 nucleotides matching TRBD1. The CDR3 runs to 19 residues. Unmatched junction bases numbered 15, after V lost 7 bases and J lost 0 bases. Looked up from germline, CDR1 is SGHVS and CDR2 is FNYEAQ. Here the CDR3 DNA reads TGTGCCAGCACCCCTTGGCCGGGACAGCAAAACTCTGGGGCCAACGTCCTGACTTTC. As protein: CASTPWPGQQNSGANVLTF. Complete variable domain (other parts from reference TRBV7-6 and TRBJ2-6): GAGVSQSPRYKVTKRGQDVALRCDPISGHVSLYWYRQALGQGPEFLTYFNYEAQQDKSGLPNDRFSAERPEGSISTLTIQRTEQRDSAMYRCASTPWPGQQNSGANVLTFGAGSRLTVL.

This clonotype was observed once. The CDR3 sequence: CSVAGQGANTGELFF. The CDR3, as DNA: TGCAGCGTTGCGGGGCAGGGGGCGAACACCGGGGAGCTGTTTTTT. V and J are TRBV29-1 and TRBJ2-2, with 7 positions matching TRBD1. From germline, CDR1 is SQVTM and CDR2 ANQGSEA. V lost 4 bases, J lost 0 bases, and 5 bases stayed unmatched. The CDR3 covers 15 residues.

This clonotype was detected a few times. This chain connects TRBV7-2 to TRBJ1-1; 7 nucleotides agree with TRBD1. Trimming took 5 bases from V and 1 from J; bases not matched to a gene: 4. Per the germline V gene, CDR1 is SGHTA and CDR2 is FQGNSA. This CDR3 has 14 residues. The CDR3 coding sequence is TGTGCCAGCAGCGATCGGGACAGGAACACTGAAGCTTTCTTT. It encodes CASSDRDRNTEAFF.

The chain has TRBV10-2 and TRBJ2-7; unclear D gene. The germline gives CDR1 WSHSY, CDR2 SAAADI. The germline V and J ends were trimmed by 4 bases and 2 bases, with 9 bases remaining between them. The length of the CDR3 is 13 residues. Here the CDR3 reads CASSGAGTYEQYF. The CDR3 nucleotides read TGCGCCAGCAGTGGGGCAGGAACCTACGAGCAGTACTTC.

This clonotype has more than one count but fewer than ten. The chain combines TRBV10-2 with TRBJ2-7; possibly TRBD1 for D (6 bases). Between the trimmed V and J ends, which lost 6 bases and 3 bases, there was a span of 12 bases. This CDR3 has 13 amino acids. Germline assignment: CDR1 WSHSY and CDR2 SAAADI. The CDR3 region is CASSVGQIYEQYV. In DNA, the CDR3 is TGCGCCAGCAGCGTGGGACAAATCTACGAGCAGTACGTC.

The CDR3 DNA follows: TGTGCCACATTGCGGACCCGGGGGGCGATCGCTGAAGCTTTCTTT. It is translated as CATLRTRGAIAEAFF. The chain carries TRBV19 and TRBJ1-1; a possible D gene is TRBD1 (6 bases). Trimming shortened V by 10 bases and J by 6 bases, and 24 bases separated the two germline ends. This CDR3 is 15 amino acids long. Germline assignment: CDR1 LNHDA and CDR2 SQIVND (reference sequence). Variable domain in full (rest from reference TRBV19 and TRBJ1-1): DGGITQSPKYLFRKEGQNVTLSCEQNLNHDAMYWYRQDPGQGLRLIYYSQIVNDFQKGDIAEGYSVSREKKESFPLTVTSAQKNPTAFYLCATLRTRGAIAEAFFGQGTRLTVV.

This clonotype came up once. The rearrangement links TRBV27 to TRBJ2-7; 8 bases are shared with TRBD2. The CDR3 covers 14 residues. The ends lost 2 bases at V and 6 bases at J; junction bases unmatched: 6. Per the germline V gene, CDR1 is MNHEY and CDR2 is SMNVEV (reference sequence). CDR3 residues: CASSLTGTSTEQYF. The DNA for the CDR3 is TGTGCCAGCAGTTTAACCGGGACTAGTACCGAGCAGTACTTC.

The V and J genes are TRBV6-6 and TRBJ2-7, with a possible D match to TRBD1 (5 bases). Germline V lookup: CDR1 MNHNY, CDR2 SVGAGI (reference sequence). This CDR3 has 13 residues. Trimming left V 4 bases short and J 5 bases short, with 12 bases between. The CDR3 bases are TGTGCCAGCAGTTTATCGGACAAGCACGAGCAGTACTTC. It yields the protein CASSLSDKHEQYF.

The rearrangement joins TRBV27 to TRBJ2-4; 7 bases match TRBD2. Unmatched junction bases numbered 0, after V lost 1 base and J lost 6 bases. From germline, CDR1 is MNHEY and CDR2 SMNVEV (reference sequence). This CDR3 has 13 residues. This chain's CDR3 is CASSLWGGNIQYF. CDR3 nucleotide sequence: TGTGCCAGCAGTTTATGGGGGGGAAACATTCAGTACTTC.

This clonotype turned up a few times. This sequence joins TRBV19 and TRBJ1-1, with 8 bases aligning to TRBD1. The CDR3 length is 13 residues. The germline gives CDR1 LNHDA, CDR2 SQIVND (reference sequence). Trimming at V came to 8 bases and at J to 1 base, leaving 3 bases not matched to a gene. The CDR3 loop is CASDRGWNTEAFF. The CDR3 bases are TGTGCCAGTGACAGGGGTTGGAACACTGAAGCTTTCTTT.

V gene TRBV12-3 or TRBV12-4 combines with J gene TRBJ2-7, with 10 nucleotides matching TRBD2. The CDR3 totals 16 residues. The V segment lost 5 bases and the J segment 5 bases; nucleotides outside the gene matches: 12. The CDR3 DNA follows: TGTGCCAGCAGTCCTGCGTCTAGCGGGGGTGGCGACGAGCAGTACTTC. Encoded protein: CASSPASSGGGDEQYF.

In DNA form, the CDR3 reads TGTGCCACCAGCAGAGCCTGGGACGGGGCTGAGCAGTTCTTC. As protein: CATSRAWDGAEQFF. The genes are TRBV15 and TRBJ2-1; D may match TRBD1 or TRBD2 (5 bases each). The germline V and J ends were trimmed by 1 base and 9 bases, with 13 bases remaining between them. CDR3 length equals 14 residues. CDR1 is LNHNV and CDR2 is YYDKDF in the germline V gene (reference sequence). The full variable domain, with the rest looked up from reference TRBV15 and TRBJ2-1, is DAMVIQNPRYQVTQFGKPVTLSCSQTLNHNVMYWYQQKSSQAPKLLFHYYDKDFNNEADTPDNFQSRRPNTSFCFLDIRSPGLGDTAMYLCATSRAWDGAEQFFGPGTRLTVL.

V gene TRBV6-1 combines with J gene TRBJ2-1; D uncertain. Germline V gene data show CDR1 as MNHNS and CDR2 as SASEGT. This CDR3 contains 17 residues. V lost 5 bases to trimming and J lost 1 base, with 18 bases between them. CDR3 loop: CASSPKAYTPSYNEQFF. CDR3 coding DNA: TGTGCCAGCAGTCCAAAGGCCTACACCCCGTCCTACAATGAGCAGTTCTTC.

This clonotype was seen just once. The rearrangement uses TRBV29-1 and TRBJ2-3; possible D gene TRBD1, 6 bases. V was pared by 8 bases and J by 5 bases, with 11 bases between. The CDR3 has 11 amino acids. Germline V gives CDR1 SQVTM, CDR2 ANQGSEA. CDR3 region: CSLGRGDTQYF. The DNA for the CDR3 is TGCAGCCTCGGCAGGGGAGATACGCAGTATTTT.

The V gene is TRBV18, the J gene TRBJ2-7; D may be TRBD1 (6 bases). The CDR3 is made up of 13 amino acids. V was trimmed by 7 bases and J by 7 bases, leaving 17 bases between them. Germline lookup yields CDR1 KGHSH and CDR2 LQKENI. In DNA form, the CDR3 reads TGTGCCAGCTTATCGTATGGGGGCGAAGAGCAGTACTTC. Translated: CASLSYGGEEQYF. Full variable domain (outside the CDR3, taken from reference TRBV18 and TRBJ2-7): NAGVMQNPRHLVRRRGQEARLRCSPMKGHSHVYWYRQLPEEGLKFMVYLQKENIIDESGMPKERFSAEFPKEGPSILRIQQVVRGDSAAYFCASLSYGGEEQYFGPGTRLTVT.

This clonotype was counted a few times. The chain recombines TRBV25-1 with TRBJ1-2; no definite D call. The CDR3 runs 13 residues. V lost 3 bases to trimming and J lost 3 bases, with 8 bases between them. The germline V gene encodes CDR1 MGHDK and CDR2 SYGVNS. CDR3 sequence reads: CASSEEVDYGYTF. DNA for the CDR3: TGTGCCAGCAGTGAGGAGGTGGACTATGGCTACACCTTC.

This clonotype was counted a few times. The chain joins TRBV7-8 to TRBJ2-3; no clear D gene. V lost 2 bases and J 1 base, leaving 7 bases between the germline ends. Germline lookup yields CDR1 SGHVS and CDR2 FQNEAQ. This CDR3 contains 14 residues. The CDR3 spells CASSLNSRTDTQYF. DNA of the CDR3: TGTGCCAGCAGCTTAAACTCGCGCACAGATACGCAGTATTTT.

This clonotype was picked up many times. The V call is TRBV7-9, the J call TRBJ2-5; 11 bases map to TRBD2. Germline lookup yields CDR1 SEHNR and CDR2 FQNEAQ (reference sequence). Trimming took 1 base from V and 3 from J; bases not matched to a gene: 13. The CDR3 loop spans 19 amino acids. This CDR3 reads CASSLDMRLAGYHEETQYF. CDR3 coding DNA: TGTGCCAGCAGCTTAGATATGAGACTAGCGGGGTACCACGAAGAGACCCAGTACTTC.